The T cell receptor beta chain described here comes from a study of shared clonotypes between healthy human individuals. For every subset, genomic DNA was evenly distributed across several immunoSEQ plates. This table comes from immunoSEQ multiplex PCR, and its TCRdb copy is limited to in-frame clones, with some not included. The table includes 2 million to 2.5 million clones, less than 95% detected once. Remarks on this clone: As yet, its antigen is unknown.

The study's findings and limits: Larger estimated richness was generally recorded for naive subsets relative to memory subsets. Apart from blood, nothing was sampled; tissue repertoires likely differ.

The CDR3 extends over 13 amino acids. Germline V lookup: CDR1 SGHRS, CDR2 YFSETQ. V gave up 4 bases and J gave up 7 bases; unmatched junction bases: 6. This chain uses TRBV5-1 with TRBJ1-2; TRBD1 matches at 8 bases. The receptor's source is a man aged 18 to 30 in good health. Some clones in this sample may be carry-over from other donors' samples. The sample taken for sequencing was naive CD4+ T cells from PBMCs. Subset denoted: CD45RA+ positively selected. CDR3 in amino acids: CASSTGQGTGYTF. The CDR3 region has the DNA TGCGCCAGCAGCACCGGACAGGGTACTGGCTACACCTTC.